These T cell receptor beta chains were read from a single sample in a study of OX40 agonist ivuxolimab in advanced cancers. Some clones are missing from TCRdb's copy, which holds only in-frame ones; the method was immunoSEQ multiplex PCR. The data contain roughly 140,000 clones, under 95% of them seen just once; the ten biggest clones take up about 0.31%. Material: CD4+ or CD8+ T cells sorted from blood, obtained in a trial of the OX40 agonist ivuxolimab. These receptors were collected from an adult with an advanced solid tumor such as melanoma, head and neck, liver or kidney cancer. Both conserved end residues are part of each CDR3. A D gene is named only where the DNA matches it firmly.

NA	TRBV11-3	TRBJ2-3	18	CASSLFSGWPSDTDTQYF	TGTGCCAGCAGCTTATTTTCGGGGTGGCCCTCCGACACAGATACGCAGTATTTT
TRBD1	TRBV6-1	TRBJ1-1	13	CASSEPGTGLAFF	TGTGCCAGCAGTGAACCCGGGACAGGGTTAGCTTTCTTT
NA	TRBV9	TRBJ2-2	14	CASTRGSNTGELFF	TGTGCCAGCACCCGAGGGTCGAACACCGGGGAGCTGTTTTTT
TRBD1	TRBV5-8	TRBJ2-7	14	CASSPDRGPYEQYF	TGTGCCAGCAGCCCGGACAGGGGGCCTTACGAGCAGTACTTC
NA	TRBV6-1	TRBJ1-1	12	CASSGANTEAFF	TGTGCCAGCAGTGGGGCGAACACTGAAGCTTTCTTT
NA	TRBV4-2	TRBJ2-3	17	CASSRFGDTGGTDTQYF	TGTGCCAGCAGCCGATTTGGGGACACGGGGGGCACAGATACGCAGTATTTT
TRBD1	TRBV29-1	TRBJ1-1	13	CSVDGDRISSAFF	TGCAGCGTTGATGGGGACAGGATCTCTTCGGCTTTCTTT
TRBD2	TRBV2	TRBJ2-7	15	CASSERGNSGYEQYF	TGTGCCAGCAGCGAGCGGGGGAACTCGGGGTACGAGCAGTACTTC
NA	TRBV7-2	TRBJ2-1	15	CASRSGRPVDNEQFF	TGTGCCAGCAGGAGCGGACGGCCGGTCGACAATGAGCAGTTCTTC
NA	TRBV2	TRBJ2-5	14	CASRRTQEKETQYF	TGTGCCAGCAGGAGGACACAGGAAAAAGAGACCCAGTACTTC
NA	TRBV27	TRBJ2-6	18	CASSFLAAIVSGANVLTF	TGTGCCAGCAGCTTCCTGGCAGCCATAGTCTCTGGGGCCAACGTCCTGACTTTC
NA	TRBV5-6	TRBJ1-3	17	CASSSTQGPDAGNTIYF	TGTGCCAGCAGCTCGACTCAGGGACCGGACGCTGGAAACACCATATATTTT
NA	TRBV5-4	TRBJ2-1	13	CASSLVGGNEQFF	TGTGCCAGCAGCTTGGTCGGCGGGAATGAGCAGTTCTTC
NA	TRBV6-6	TRBJ1-1	12	CASRPGPWKAFF	TGTGCCAGCAGACCCGGACCCTGGAAAGCTTTCTTT
NA	TRBV7-2	TRBJ1-2	14	CASSRPGDNYGYTF	TGTGCCAGCAGCCGACCCGGGGATAACTATGGCTACACCTTC
TRBD2	TRBV29-1	TRBJ2-5	14	CSVEDTGGRETQYF	TGCAGCGTTGAAGATACGGGGGGGAGGGAGACCCAGTACTTC
TRBD2	TRBV7-9	TRBJ2-7	17	CASSHTGTSGSVHEQYF	TGTGCCAGCAGCCATACCGGGACTAGCGGGAGTGTACACGAGCAGTACTTC
NA	TRBV6-5	TRBJ1-1	13	CASRYREGTEAFF	TGTGCCAGCAGGTACAGGGAGGGTACTGAAGCTTTCTTT
TRBD2	TRBV18	TRBJ2-5	16	CASSPTSGGAGETQYF	TGTGCCAGCTCCCCAACTAGCGGGGGGGCAGGAGAGACCCAGTACTTC
NA	TRBV19	TRBJ1-2	12	CASSGRNYGYTF	TGTGCCAGTAGTGGGAGGAACTATGGCTACACCTTC